This T cell receptor (beta chain) was retrieved from a study of technical replicates of blood from several donors. Repertoires were generated with immunoSEQ multiplex PCR, while TCRdb's copy carries only in-frame clones and drops some. Seen here are roughly 80,000 clones, around nine tenths observed once, and the top ten hold roughly 0.38%. CDR1 is SQVTM and CDR2 is ANQGSEA in the germline V gene. The CDR3 runs 17 residues. The V end was cut by 0 bases, the J end by 2 bases, with 19 bases between. The sequenced sample was T cells isolated from PBMCs. The TCR originated in a human donor in good health. The rearrangement uses TRBV29-1 and TRBJ1-2; the D gene is possibly TRBD1 (5 bases). The CDR3 sequence is CSVEDLQVPGINYGYTF. The CDR3 DNA follows: TGCAGCGTTGAAGATCTTCAGGTGCCAGGGATAAACTATGGCTACACCTTC.